This T cell receptor (beta chain) was profiled in a study of cytomegalovirus exposure and HLA in healthy donors. Findings and caveats of the study: The authors listed some 160 TCR beta chains as cytomegalovirus-associated. In vitro confirmation showed a few CMV-associated chains to be CMV antigen specific. Rarity marked most TCR sequences, yet some public TCRs occurred in many donors. A classifier reportedly called cytomegalovirus status with high sensitivity and specificity.

Method: immunoSEQ multiplex PCR; TCRdb's copy keeps in-frame clones and lacks some. The data contain around 120,000 clones, roughly 82% of them singletons. Germline CDR1 reads SGHNT; CDR2 reads YYREEE (reference sequence). V shed 1 base, J shed 4 bases, and the junction held 5 bases outside the gene matches. This CDR3 comprises 16 residues. A remark on this clone: The antigen remains unidentified.

Sequenced sample: PBMCs. This chain links TRBV5-4 with TRBJ2-7, with 13 bases matching TRBD2. The source is a man between 18 and 29 years old in good health and CMV-seronegative. The CDR3 here is CASSLTSGRAAYEQYF. The CDR3 coding sequence is TGTGCCAGCAGCTTGACTAGCGGGAGGGCCGCGTACGAGCAGTACTTC.